This T cell receptor (beta chain) originates from a study of blood T cells in healthy people across ages. Turning to the study itself: Per two T cells, template switching captured roughly one barcoded beta molecule.

A second PCR, run for roughly 7 to 11 cycles, used a sample-barcoded 5' primer plus a J-beta primer mix. TCRdb processed the 5' RACE reads anew with MiXCR; each CDR3 protein has one entry. The sample has approximately 580,000 distinct CDR3 sequences; more than 20% are singletons. Study outcomes and limitations: Diversity estimates from one million T cells were considered underestimates.

Remarks on this clonotype: The antigen is not known.

Germline V gene lookup returns CDR1 PRHDT and CDR2 FYEKMQ (reference sequence). The CDR3 runs 10 residues. V shed 5 bases and J shed 8 bases, with 6 bases lying between them. These data are also associated with another study on T cells of mothers and their children. Per that study: It was related mother-child pairs that showed slightly higher overlap than unrelated pairs, without reaching significance.

The chain links TRBV13 to TRBJ2-5; D not certain. The sample was blood. The TCR was taken from a boy between 5 and 17 years old in good health. The CDR3 sequence is CASSPGTQYF. DNA of the CDR3: TGTGCCAGCAGCCCCGGTACCCAGTACTTC. Combining the CDR3 with reference TRBV13 and TRBJ2-5 gives the whole variable domain AAGVIQSPRHLIKEKRETATLKCYPIPRHDTVYWYQQGPGQDPQFLISFYEKMQSDKGSIPDRFSAQQFSDYHSELNMSSLELGDSALYFCASSPGTQYFGPGTRLLVL.